What follows describes a single TCR beta chain. Its specificity is not known. Sequenced by immunoSEQ multiplex PCR; TCRdb stores in-frame clones only, minus some. Altogether about 55,000 clones are present, more than 80% being singletons, with the ten largest covering roughly 2%. This sample was taken from a study of T cell responses to AZD1222 COVID-19 vaccine. Turning to the study itself: Pooled samples include second doses given at about 4 or 12 weeks.

Whole-study results and caveats: Reportedly, nearly half of unique spike TCRs recognized epitopes outside B.1.351/B.1.1.7 mutations. Once two AZD1222 doses were given, Spike-specific TCR breadth and depth went up. There were mostly white British donors and more females than males, and clonal diversity was possibly underestimated.

The V gene lost 11 bases and the J gene lost 2 bases, with 13 bases spanning the gap. The germline V gene has CDR1 SGHAT and CDR2 FQNNGV. The CDR3 is 13 amino acids. Sequencing was performed on peripheral blood, taken on day 0 of AZD1222 vaccination. The chain joins TRBV11-2 to TRBJ2-1; D may correspond to TRBD1 or TRBD2 (5 bases each). The receptor was derived from an adult in good health. The CDR3 sequence: CAAARGPYNEQFF. In DNA form, the CDR3 reads TGTGCCGCCGCTCGGGGACCCTACAATGAGCAGTTCTTC.